Listed here are 32 T cell receptor beta chains from one sample, sequenced in a study of T cell changes during pregnancy in multiple sclerosis. The method was immunoSEQ multiplex PCR; TCRdb's version includes in-frame clones alone and lacks a portion of them. The sample has 35,000 to 45,000 clones, 92% seen once. The specimen was CD8+ T cells from peripheral blood mononuclear cells, collected in the first trimester of pregnancy. Source of these receptors: a female donor with multiple sclerosis, enrolled in a pregnancy study.

Regarding this clone: Additional DNA sequences in this sample encode the identical CDR3. The J gene is TRBJ2-7, the V gene TRBV6-5; 7 positions match TRBD1. The germline V gene encodes CDR1 MNHEY and CDR2 SVGAGI. This CDR3 contains 11 residues. Unmatched junction bases numbered 2, after V lost 6 bases and J lost 6 bases. CDR3 sequence (DNA): TGTGCCAGCAGCCCAGGGGGCGAGCAGTACTTC. Its protein is CASSPGGEQYF.

This chain links TRBV30 with TRBJ2-7, with 10 bases lining up with TRBD1. The junction had 2 bases not matched to a gene; V was cut back by 4 bases and J by 2 bases. This CDR3 comprises 13 residues. Germline V gene sequence: CDR1 GTSNPN, CDR2 SVGIG (reference sequence). The CDR3 DNA sequence: TGTGCCTGGACGGGACAGGGGACCTACGAGCAGTACTTC. Encoded protein: CAWTGQGTYEQYF.

The chain joins TRBV5-1 to TRBJ2-7; 9 bases map to TRBD2. Per the germline V gene, CDR1 is SGHRS and CDR2 is YFSETQ. This CDR3 has 16 residues. Trimming at V came to 1 base and at J to 0 bases, leaving 5 bases not matched to a gene. CDR3 bases: TGCGCCAGCAGCTTGCTGGCGGGGGGGAGCTCCTACGAGCAGTACTTC. It is translated as CASSLLAGGSSYEQYF.

The CDR3 is CASSDSGTGVNEQFF. CDR3 nucleotide sequence: TGTGCCAGCAGTGACTCGGGGACAGGGGTCAATGAGCAGTTCTTC. The rearrangement links TRBV6-4 to TRBJ2-1; 10 bases map to TRBD1. The CDR3 spans 15 residues. V was clipped by 0 bases and J by 6 bases; unmatched bases: 2. Germline V CDR1 and CDR2: MRHNA, SNTAGT.

V is TRBV5-1 and J is TRBJ1-2; maybe TRBD1 (5 bases). CDR1 and CDR2 (germline): SGHRS, YFSETQ. The V end lost 2 bases, the J end lost 6 bases, and 8 bases lay between the germline ends. This CDR3 is built from 12 residues. This chain's CDR3 is CASSFQGNGYTF. The CDR3 bases are TGCGCCAGCAGCTTCCAGGGTAATGGCTACACCTTC.

J is TRBJ2-7 and V is TRBV6-6, with TRBD1 identical over 7 bases. The CDR3 contains 14 residues. Per the germline V gene, CDR1 is MNHNY and CDR2 is SVGAGI (reference sequence). V lost 2 bases to trimming and J lost 0 bases; unmatched junction nucleotides: 1. The CDR3 nucleotides read TGTGCCAGCAGTTACGAGGGGGCCTCCTACGAGCAGTACTTC. The encoded protein is CASSYEGASYEQYF.

The V gene is TRBV27, the J gene TRBJ2-7, with TRBD2 as a possible D gene (5 bases). The CDR3 has 13 residues. Germline V gene lookup returns CDR1 MNHEY and CDR2 SMNVEV (reference sequence). Deletions cut 2 bases from V and 3 bases from J, with 8 bases between. The CDR3 reads CASSLTAGYEQYF. The CDR3 DNA follows: TGTGCCAGCAGTTTAACTGCGGGCTACGAGCAGTACTTC.

The V call is TRBV27, the J call TRBJ2-7; TRBD2 agrees at 10 bases. Trimming took 2 bases from V and 3 from J; bases not matched to a gene: 4. In germline, CDR1 is MNHEY, CDR2 SMNVEV (reference sequence). CDR3 length: 15 amino acids. The CDR3 bases are TGTGCCAGCAGTTTAGAACTAGCGGGGCTCTACGAGCAGTACTTC. It translates to CASSLELAGLYEQYF.

V gene TRBV19 combines with J gene TRBJ1-5, with 7 bases that match TRBD1. The CDR3 spans 15 residues. Trimming cost V 6 bases and J 1 base; bases outside gene matches: 6. Germline V gene data show CDR1 as LNHDA and CDR2 as SQIVND (reference sequence). CDR3 in DNA: TGTGCCAGTAGCCCCACAGGGGAAAGCAATCAGCCCCAGCATTTT. Residues: CASSPTGESNQPQHF.

The chain links TRBV10-3 to TRBJ1-3; 8 positions match TRBD1. V lost 4 bases to trimming and J lost 0 bases; unmatched junction nucleotides: 5. In germline, CDR1 is ENHRY, CDR2 SYGVKD. This CDR3 contains 16 residues. The CDR3 coding sequence is TGTGCCATCAGTGGGGGACAGGAACTCTCTGGAAACACCATATATTTT. Encoded protein: CAISGGQELSGNTIYF.

The V gene is TRBV7-3, the J gene TRBJ1-1; D is possibly TRBD1 (6 bases). V dropped 1 base and J dropped 3 bases, with 9 bases sitting between them. Germline-derived CDR1 and CDR2 are SGHTA and FQGTGA. The CDR3 covers 14 residues. The CDR3 region is CASSLKGGDTEAFF. CDR3 nucleotides: TGTGCCAGCAGCTTAAAAGGGGGGGACACTGAAGCTTTCTTT.

This clone is medium-sized (0.01 to 0.1%) by share. The chain recombines TRBV7-6 with TRBJ2-3; 9 bases map to TRBD2. The trim removed 4 bases at V and 6 bases at J, leaving 5 bases unmatched. Looked up from germline, CDR1 is SGHVS and CDR2 is FNYEAQ. The CDR3 runs to 14 residues. The CDR3 sequence is CASSSSGAGDTQYF. Written as DNA, the CDR3 is TGTGCCAGCAGCTCTAGCGGGGCGGGGGATACGCAGTATTTT.

The V call is TRBV6-5, the J call TRBJ1-2; D gene unclear. Trimming removed 2 bases from V and 4 bases from J, with 8 bases in between. There are 13 residues in the CDR3. Germline V gene lookup returns CDR1 MNHEY and CDR2 SVGAGI. The CDR3 here is CASSYSQVYGYTF. In nucleotides, the CDR3 is TGTGCCAGCAGTTACAGTCAGGTCTATGGCTACACCTTC.

The chain recombines TRBV4-1 with TRBJ1-4; 11 bases map to TRBD1. The CDR3 extends over 19 amino acids. Trimming cost V 4 bases and J 3 bases; bases outside gene matches: 13. Per germline, CDR1 MGHRA and CDR2 YSYEKL. CDR3 sequence reads: CASSPTPGQGELANEKLFF. As DNA, the CDR3 is TGCGCCAGCAGCCCTACGCCGGGACAGGGGGAATTAGCTAATGAAAAACTGTTTTTT.

The V gene is TRBV19, the J gene TRBJ1-1; D is ambiguous. The germline V gene encodes CDR1 LNHDA and CDR2 SQIVND (reference sequence). The CDR3 totals 11 residues. V gave up 6 bases and J gave up 4 bases, with 6 bases separating them. The CDR3 reads CASRASTEAFF. The CDR3 DNA is TGTGCCAGTAGGGCCTCCACTGAAGCTTTCTTT.

The rearrangement joins TRBV6-4 to TRBJ1-1; D call uncertain. This CDR3 comprises 13 residues. Trimming stripped 6 bases from V and 1 base from J, with 9 bases between. CDR1 MRHNA and CDR2 SNTAGT come from the germline V gene. The CDR3 nucleotides are TGTGCCAGCAGCCGAGCAGGGAACACTGAAGCTTTCTTT. It encodes CASSRAGNTEAFF.

V and J are TRBV19 and TRBJ1-2; TRBD1 aligns across 8 bases. The CDR3 spans 15 residues. Germline assignment: CDR1 LNHDA and CDR2 SQIVND (reference sequence). With V trimmed by 3 bases and J by 8 bases, 11 bases remained unmatched. The CDR3 is CASSIKLDRVFGYTF. CDR3 nucleotide sequence: TGTGCCAGTAGTATTAAGTTGGACAGGGTCTTCGGCTACACCTTC.

The genes are TRBV13 and TRBJ1-2; perhaps TRBD1 as D (6 bases). V lost 5 bases and J 4 bases, leaving 20 bases between the germline ends. Germline-derived CDR1 and CDR2 are PRHDT and FYEKMQ (reference sequence). The CDR3 runs 16 residues. The CDR3 loop is CASSQDRGARGYGYTF. CDR3 DNA: TGTGCCAGCAGCCAAGATCGGGGGGCGCGGGGCTATGGCTACACCTTC.

This chain connects TRBV2 to TRBJ2-5, with 11 bases lining up with TRBD2. Germline assignment: CDR1 SNHLY and CDR2 FYNNEI. The ends lost 10 bases at V and 5 bases at J; junction bases unmatched: 12. The CDR3 has 15 residues. CDR3 residues: CANLNSGGGGETQYF. The CDR3 DNA follows: TGTGCCAACCTAAATAGCGGGGGGGGCGGCGAGACCCAGTACTTC.

The V call is TRBV14, the J call TRBJ2-5, with no clear D. The CDR3 sequence is 13 residues long. The V end lost 2 bases, the J end lost 1 base, and 5 bases lay between the germline ends. The germline V gene encodes CDR1 SGHDN and CDR2 FVKESK. The CDR3 is CASSQRFQETQYF. The CDR3 nucleotides read TGTGCCAGCAGCCAACGGTTCCAAGAGACCCAGTACTTC.

The chain combines TRBV9 with TRBJ2-3; tentatively, D is TRBD2 (5 bases). V was clipped by 6 bases and J by 0 bases, with 14 bases between them. The CDR3 runs to 15 residues. Germline values: CDR1 SGDLS, CDR2 YYNGEE. CDR3 amino acids: CASTAGGSSTDTQYF. Here the CDR3 DNA reads TGTGCCAGCACCGCGGGCGGCTCTAGCACAGATACGCAGTATTTT.

The chain links TRBV5-6 to TRBJ2-3; no reliable D call. Trimming cost V 6 bases and J 4 bases, with 12 bases left between them. Germline values: CDR1 SGHDT, CDR2 YYEEEE. The CDR3 has 13 amino acids. The CDR3 spells CASTYGTADTQYF. The CDR3 nucleotides read TGTGCCAGCACCTACGGTACAGCAGATACGCAGTATTTT.

The chain links TRBV5-1 to TRBJ1-2; 7 bases match TRBD1. V trimming: 0 bases; J trimming: 8 bases; junction bases outside the gene matches: 7. Germline loops: CDR1 SGHRS, CDR2 YFSETQ. This CDR3 contains 14 residues. The CDR3 protein is CASSLGEGAVGYTF. The CDR3 nucleotides read TGCGCCAGCAGCTTGGGAGAGGGGGCGGTGGGCTACACCTTC.

This rearrangement joins TRBV7-9 to TRBJ2-1; 9 nucleotides match TRBD2. Germline V gives CDR1 SEHNR, CDR2 FQNEAQ (reference sequence). The CDR3 length is 18 residues. Trimming took 5 bases from V and 0 from J; bases not matched to a gene: 11. The CDR3 DNA reads as TGTGCCAGCAGCCAAAGCCCTCGGCGGGGGGGCTCCTACAATGAGCAGTTCTTC. It translates to CASSQSPRRGGSYNEQFF.

V and J are TRBV5-6 and TRBJ2-1; 8 bases fit TRBD2. CDR1 and CDR2 from the germline V gene are SGHDT and YYEEEE. This CDR3 comprises 16 residues. V dropped 2 bases and J dropped 9; count of bases not matched to a gene: 13. CDR3 amino acids: CASSLGWAGGTVEQFF. CDR3 bases: TGTGCCAGCAGCTTAGGGTGGGCGGGGGGAACTGTTGAGCAGTTCTTC.

The V and J genes are TRBV30 and TRBJ2-1; 9 bases map to TRBD1. J gave up 7 bases and V 0 bases, and 7 bases lay outside the gene matches. This CDR3 has 15 amino acids. From germline, CDR1 is GTSNPN and CDR2 SVGIG (reference sequence). The CDR3 spells CAWSVGTGPRNEQFF. Written as DNA, the CDR3 is TGTGCCTGGAGTGTAGGGACAGGGCCGCGAAATGAGCAGTTCTTC.

The chain carries TRBV2 and TRBJ1-2; weak D call: TRBD1 (5 bases). The CDR3 has 15 residues. V was trimmed by 4 bases and J by 4 bases, leaving 16 bases between them. Germline values: CDR1 SNHLY, CDR2 FYNNEI. CDR3 DNA: TGTGCCAGCAGTGGACTCAAGGGAAGGGGCTATGGCTACACCTTC. Its translation is CASSGLKGRGYGYTF.

The rearrangement links TRBV7-9 to TRBJ1-4, with 7 bases lining up with TRBD1. Germline V lookup: CDR1 SEHNR, CDR2 FQNEAQ (reference sequence). The CDR3 runs 14 residues. The J segment lost 4 bases and the V segment lost 5 bases, leaving 4 bases of the junction unmatched. CDR3 region: CASSPGGINEKLFF. The CDR3 DNA follows: TGTGCCAGCAGCCCAGGGGGTATTAATGAAAAACTGTTTTTT.

CDR3 in amino acids: CASSSSNEQFF. The CDR3 DNA sequence: TGCGCCAGCAGCTCGAGCAATGAGCAGTTCTTC. The J gene is TRBJ2-1, the V gene TRBV5-1, with D unresolved. Trimming pared 3 bases from V and 6 bases from J, leaving 4 bases between. CDR1 is SGHRS, CDR2 YFSETQ, per germline. This CDR3 has 11 residues.

The rearrangement uses TRBV7-8 and TRBJ1-1; weak D call: TRBD1 (5 bases). CDR3 length: 13 residues. CDR1 is SGHVS, CDR2 FQNEAQ, per germline. The ends were cut back, 5 bases at V and 5 bases at J, with 12 bases in the middle. Here the CDR3 reads CASSPGVYTEAFF. In DNA, the CDR3 is TGTGCCAGCAGCCCGGGGGTTTATACTGAAGCTTTCTTT.

This chain links TRBV6-5 with TRBJ1-2, with no clear D. In germline, CDR1 is MNHEY, CDR2 SVGAGI. V was trimmed by 6 bases and J by 4 bases, leaving 15 bases between them. CDR3 size: 14 residues. The CDR3 DNA reads TGTGCCAGCAGCCAAATAACAGTGGGCTATGGCTACACCTTC. It yields the protein CASSQITVGYGYTF.

CDR3 region: CASSPAGGDYGYTF. For the CDR3, the DNA is TGTGCCAGCAGCCCGGCGGGGGGGGACTATGGCTACACCTTC. V usage is TRBV11-2 and J usage is TRBJ1-2, with D perhaps TRBD1 (5 bases). Between the trimmed V and J ends, which lost 5 bases and 3 bases, there was a span of 13 bases. CDR3 length: 14 residues. Per germline, CDR1 SGHAT and CDR2 FQNNGV.